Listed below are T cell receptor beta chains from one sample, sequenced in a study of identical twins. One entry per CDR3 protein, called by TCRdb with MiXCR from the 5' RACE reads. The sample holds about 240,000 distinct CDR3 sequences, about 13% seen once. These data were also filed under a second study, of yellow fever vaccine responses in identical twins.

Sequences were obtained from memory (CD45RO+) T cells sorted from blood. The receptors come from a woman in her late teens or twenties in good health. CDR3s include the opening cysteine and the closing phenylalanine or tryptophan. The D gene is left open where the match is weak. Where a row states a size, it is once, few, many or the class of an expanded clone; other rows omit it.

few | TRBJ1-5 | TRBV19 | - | CASSGGPFSNQPQHF | TGTGCCAGTAGTGGGGGGCCCTTTAGCAATCAGCCCCAGCATTTT
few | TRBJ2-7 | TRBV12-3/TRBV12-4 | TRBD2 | CASSLAVGGLEQYF | TGTGCCAGCAGTTTGGCGGTCGGGGGGTTGGAGCAGTACTTC
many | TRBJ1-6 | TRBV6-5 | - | CASSYSTQAVDSPLHF | TGTGCCAGCAGTTACTCGACCCAGGCAGTCGATTCACCCCTCCACTTT
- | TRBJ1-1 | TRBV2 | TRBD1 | CARTPRGRGTEAFF | TGTGCCAGAACACCCAGGGGGCGAGGCACTGAAGCTTTCTTT
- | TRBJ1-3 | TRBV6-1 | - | CASSLRVGTGGTIYF | TGTGCCAGCAGCCTTCGAGTAGGCACCGGGGGCACCATATATTTT
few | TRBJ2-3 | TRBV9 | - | CTSSVQGLGTDTQYF | TGTACCAGCAGCGTACAGGGACTCGGCACAGATACGCAGTATTTT
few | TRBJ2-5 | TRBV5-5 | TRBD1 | CASSLAFGTGLETQYF | TGTGCCAGCAGCTTGGCCTTTGGGACAGGGTTAGAGACCCAGTACTTC
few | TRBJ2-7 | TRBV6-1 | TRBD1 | CASSDRDRATYEQYF | TGTGCCAGCAGTGATCGGGACAGGGCCACCTACGAGCAGTACTTC
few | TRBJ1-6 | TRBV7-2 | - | CASADRTKGFNSPLHF | TGTGCCAGTGCCGACAGGACCAAAGGGTTTAATTCACCCCTCCACTTT
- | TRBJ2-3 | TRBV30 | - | CAWSGDGGTDTQYF | TGTGCCTGGAGTGGGGATGGCGGCACAGATACGCAGTATTTT
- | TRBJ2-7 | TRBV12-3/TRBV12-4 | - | CASSLRMTTYEQYF | TGTGCCAGCAGTTTAAGAATGACTACCTACGAGCAGTACTTC
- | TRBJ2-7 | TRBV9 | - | CASSVGTDAATRYEQYF | TGTGCCAGCAGCGTAGGGACAGACGCAGCGACCCGCTACGAGCAGTACTTC
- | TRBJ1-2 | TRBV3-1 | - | CASSKADSNYGYTF | TGTGCCAGCAGTAAAGCAGATTCTAACTATGGCTACACCTTC
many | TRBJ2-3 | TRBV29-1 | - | CSVGLGTDTQYF | TGCAGCGTTGGGCTGGGCACAGATACGCAGTATTTT
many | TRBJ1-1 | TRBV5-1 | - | CASSLSYLGTEAFF | TGCGCCAGCAGCTTGTCGTATTTGGGGACTGAAGCTTTCTTT
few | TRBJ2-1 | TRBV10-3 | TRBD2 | CAISLRGGDEQFF | TGTGCCATCAGCCTCCGCGGGGGGGACGAGCAGTTCTTC
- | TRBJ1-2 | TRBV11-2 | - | CASSLRYGDYGYTF | TGTGCCAGCAGCTTAAGATACGGGGACTATGGCTACACCTTC
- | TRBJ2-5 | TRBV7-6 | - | CASSLAQGTQETQYF | TGTGCCAGCAGCTTAGCGCAGGGGACACAAGAGACCCAGTACTTC
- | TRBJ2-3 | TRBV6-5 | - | CASSSRTTPSTDTQYF | TGTGCCAGCAGTTCCAGGACAACCCCTAGCACAGATACGCAGTATTTT
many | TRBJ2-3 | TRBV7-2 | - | CASSLRGSLTTDTQYF | TGTGCCAGCAGCTTAAGAGGGTCCCTCACCACAGATACGCAGTATTTT
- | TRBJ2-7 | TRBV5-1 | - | CASRQGADLEQYF | TGCGCCAGCAGACAAGGGGCGGACCTGGAGCAGTACTTC
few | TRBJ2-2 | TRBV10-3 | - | CAISDVVLGRTGELFF | TGTGCCATCAGTGACGTAGTACTAGGACGAACCGGGGAGCTGTTTTTT
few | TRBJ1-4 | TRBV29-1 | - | CSVRDTGKKLFF | TGCAGCGTCCGGGACACGGGGAAAAAACTGTTTTTT
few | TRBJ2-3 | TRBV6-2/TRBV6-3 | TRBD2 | CASRNLELAETTDTQYF | TGTGCCAGCAGAAACCTTGAACTAGCGGAGACCACAGATACGCAGTATTTT
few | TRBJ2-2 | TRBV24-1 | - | CATSDFSRAPTGELFF | TGTGCCACCAGTGATTTCAGCCGAGCCCCAACCGGGGAGCTGTTTTTT
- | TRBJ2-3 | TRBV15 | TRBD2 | CATSIGTSASTDTQYF | TGTGCCACCAGCATAGGGACTAGCGCTAGCACAGATACGCAGTATTTT
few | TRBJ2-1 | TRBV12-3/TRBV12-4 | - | CASSYQENEQFF | TGTGCCAGCAGTTACCAGGAGAATGAGCAGTTCTTC
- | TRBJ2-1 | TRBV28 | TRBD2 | CASTSVRLAGGPAYNEQFF | TGTGCCAGCACCTCCGTGCGACTAGCGGGAGGGCCGGCCTACAATGAGCAGTTCTTC
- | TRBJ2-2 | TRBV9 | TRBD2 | CASSVAITISGSYDTGELFF | TGTGCCAGCAGCGTAGCCATCACCATTAGCGGGAGCTACGACACCGGGGAGCTGTTTTTT
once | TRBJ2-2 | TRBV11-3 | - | CASSPNPTGELFF | TGTGCCAGCAGCCCGAACCCTACCGGGGAGCTGTTTTTT
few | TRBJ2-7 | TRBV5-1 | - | CASSGLRGHEQYF | TGCGCCAGCAGCGGCCTTCGGGGCCACGAGCAGTACTTC
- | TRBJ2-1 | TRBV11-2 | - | CASNQAVGDNEQFF | TGTGCCAGCAACCAAGCGGTGGGGGATAATGAGCAGTTCTTC